Shown below are 13 T cell receptor beta chains from a single sample sequenced in a study of regulatory T cells in long-lasting Graves disease. Building the TCR beta libraries relied on iRepertoire HTBI primers, and CDR3 regions underwent Arm-PCR. Each CDR3 protein is one row after TCRdb ran MiXCR on the multiplex PCR reads. The sample records 600,000 to 650,000 distinct CDR3 sequences, approximately 15% being singletons. Time point specified: newly diagnosed GD, antithyroid drugs for less than 3 months. From RNA extracted from PBMCs, the TCR library was made. This sample was also put to use in a study of T cells in Graves' hyperthyroidism and ophthalmopathy.

The sample here was peripheral blood mononuclear cells (PBMCs), taken at new diagnosis, from a patient treated with antithyroid drugs. The receptors come from a woman aged 25 to 39 with Graves disease.

This clonotype was recorded at least ten times. As DNA, the CDR3 is TGTGCCAGCAGCTTAGCGCAATTCACTGAAGCTTTCTTT. It yields the protein CASSLAQFTEAFF. The gene calls are TRBV11-1 and TRBJ1-1; the D is unclear. Germline CDR1 is SGHAT and CDR2 is FQDESV (reference sequence). There are 13 residues in the CDR3. V was cut by 0 bases and J by 4 bases, with 6 bases left in between.

The sample holds many counts of this clonotype. The genes are TRBV7-3 and TRBJ2-1, with 7 bases lining up with TRBD2. CDR1 and CDR2 (germline): SGHTA, FQGTGA. V lost 2 bases and J lost 2; bases outside the gene matches: 9. CDR3 length: 17 residues. In DNA form, the CDR3 reads TGTGCCAGCAGCTTAGGATCCGGGGGGAGAACCTACAATGAGCAGTTCTTC. Translation: CASSLGSGGRTYNEQFF.

In its sample, this clonotype was seen many times. The chain has TRBV28 and TRBJ1-1; no firm D call. The V gene lost 4 bases and the J gene lost 9 bases, with 15 bases spanning the gap. The CDR3 runs 13 residues. Germline lookup yields CDR1 MDHEN and CDR2 SYDVKM. The CDR3 loop reads CASSSGVGRKAFF. For the CDR3, the DNA is TGTGCCAGCAGTTCCGGAGTGGGCAGGAAAGCTTTCTTT.

The chain carries TRBV12-3 or TRBV12-4 and TRBJ2-5; 8 nucleotides match TRBD1. V was pared by 5 bases and J by 7 bases, with 15 bases of the junction left unmatched. The CDR3 is 16 residues long. DNA of the CDR3: TGTGCCAGCAGTGCCCACTCCGGGACAGGCAAGGCGACCCAGTACTTC. Translated: CASSAHSGTGKATQYF.

Ten or more counts support this clonotype. The rearrangement links TRBV2 to TRBJ2-1; 7 positions agree with TRBD2. The CDR3 totals 15 residues. Germline lookup yields CDR1 SNHLY and CDR2 FYNNEI. Trimming took 6 bases from V and 5 from J; bases not matched to a gene: 10. CDR3: CASRPPSGANNEQFF. The DNA for the CDR3 is TGTGCCAGCAGACCCCCCAGCGGGGCCAACAATGAGCAGTTCTTC.

In this sample, this clonotype turned up many times. The chain links TRBV28 to TRBJ2-5; 8 positions agree with TRBD2. Germline CDR1 MDHEN, CDR2 SYDVKM. This CDR3 region has 15 residues. V dropped 5 bases and J dropped 5; count of bases not matched to a gene: 10. The CDR3 region is CASSPHSGSGETQYF. For the CDR3, the DNA is TGTGCCAGCAGTCCCCACAGCGGGAGTGGGGAGACCCAGTACTTC.

This clonotype was seen at least ten times. The junction shows a germline mismatch at one end, possibly a read error. This chain connects TRBV7-7 to TRBJ2-3; 8 nucleotides agree with TRBD2. The germline V gene encodes CDR1 SSHAT and CDR2 FNYEAQ (reference sequence). This CDR3 has 16 residues. The CDR3 bases are TGTGCTAGCAGCCCCTGGGGAGCGGGAGGCACAGATACGCAGTATTTT. Protein sequence: CASSPWGAGGTDTQYF.

The rearrangement links TRBV6-1 to TRBJ2-2, with 10 nucleotides matching TRBD2. The trim removed 6 bases at V and 3 bases at J, leaving 4 bases unmatched. This CDR3 has 15 amino acids. CDR1 and CDR2 from the germline V gene are MNHNS and SASEGT. The CDR3 DNA reads as TGTGCCAGCAGGGGAGGACTAGCGGACACCGGGGAGCTGTTTTTT. This codes for CASRGGLADTGELFF.

This chain links TRBV30 with TRBJ1-4; D unresolved. The V gene lost 1 base and the J gene lost 5 bases, with 11 bases spanning the gap. The CDR3 has 14 amino acids. Germline V gives CDR1 GTSNPN, CDR2 SVGIG (reference sequence). In nucleotides, the CDR3 is TGTGCCTGGAGTGCGGCAACACGAAATGAAAAACTGTTTTTT. This gives the protein CAWSAATRNEKLFF.

The chain combines TRBV4-1 with TRBJ2-5, with a weak D call TRBD2 (5 bases). The CDR3 sequence is 12 residues long. Between the trimmed V and J ends, which lost 5 bases and 5 bases, there was a span of 9 bases. CDR1 and CDR2 (germline): MGHRA, YSYEKL. The CDR3 DNA reads as TGCGCCAGCAGCGGGAGCTGGGAGACCCAGTACTTC. Translation gives CASSGSWETQYF.

This clonotype was recorded at least ten times. V and J are TRBV27 and TRBJ1-2; possible D gene TRBD1, 5 bases. Germline lookup yields CDR1 MNHEY and CDR2 SMNVEV (reference sequence). Between the trimmed V and J ends, which lost 3 bases and 0 bases, there was a span of 14 bases. The CDR3 extends over 16 amino acids. The CDR3 DNA follows: TGTGCCAGCAGTTTGGTTGGCAGGGAGGCTAACTATGGCTACACCTTC. It codes for CASSLVGREANYGYTF.

Concerning this clonotype: It is likely a read error: a sequence one base away is far more abundant. The V and J genes are TRBV29-1 and TRBJ2-7; possibly TRBD1 for D (6 bases). Germline CDR1 SQVTM, CDR2 ANQGSEA. Trimming took 3 bases from V and 7 from J, leaving 22 bases between them. This CDR3 contains 15 residues. The CDR3 loop reads CSVDPSGVGMDEQYF. Here the CDR3 DNA reads TGCAGCGTTGATCCCTCAGGGGTTGGGATGGATGAGCAGTACTTC.

This clonotype was observed many times. The J gene is TRBJ1-2, the V gene TRBV6-5, with TRBD1 matching 7 bases. V lost 2 bases, J lost 5 bases, and 2 bases stayed unmatched. Germline loops: CDR1 MNHEY, CDR2 SVGAGI. CDR3 length: 13 amino acids. CDR3 nucleotides: TGTGCCAGCAGTTACGAGACAGGGTATGGCTACACCTTC. Translation gives CASSYETGYGYTF.